This T cell receptor beta chain was observed in a study of cytomegalovirus exposure and HLA in healthy donors (dated by TCRdb to the late 2010s). Regarding the study in general: An earlier analysis of roughly 500 of the donors reported more than 250 Gb of sequence data and 100 million to 140 million unique TCR beta sequences from about 179 million T cells. Roughly 300 gigabases of sequencing data and tens of millions of unique TCR sequences made up an early release that covered approximately 700 HLA-typed donors. Of the 300 to 500 genotyped donors, approximately 80% were placed in the genetic ancestry cluster associated with self-reported Caucasian donors. The study aimed to test whether signatures of past pathogen exposure could be identified by cataloging public T cell receptors. The T cell repertoires of 700 or so subjects were profiled by immunosequencing and related to cytomegalovirus serostatus. In addition to the first cohort of 650 to 800 subjects, a separate validation cohort of approximately 130 different subjects was used. To predict cytomegalovirus infection status, the study brought together high-throughput TCR immunosequencing, statistical association of individual TCRs with disease status, and machine learning. In a later analysis, previously published TCR beta repertoires from 670 or so donors were re-analyzed and high-resolution HLA genotyping was added so that TCR occurrence patterns could be studied. Rather than drawing on any new phenotypic data, the later analysis identified candidate immune exposures from TCR beta sequences and the way those sequences occurred across donors. An earlier analysis of 587 of the donors used high-throughput TCR beta sequencing to judge whether each TCR beta V gene segment behaved as functional or pseudogenic. Donor age, sex, ethnicity and CMV serostatus were compiled alongside the repertoire data. A later genetic analysis used genome-wide SNP genotypes for 398 of the 666 donors, treating that subset as a discovery cohort. Every repertoire in the discovery cohort had been generated on one and the same sequencing platform. HLA typing included class I and class II loci at four-digit resolution. Typing coverage varied by locus: roughly 629-630 donors for A, B, C, DRB1 and DQB1; more than 500 for DQA1; approximately 610 for DPA1; around 450 for DPB1. Four to six DR-DQ haplotypes were handled as single units for association and clustering because linkage in the cohort was strong. On average, roughly 250,000 unique TCR beta nucleotide sequences were sequenced per donor among 350 to 400 genotyped donors of the cohort, with approximately 18% of those sequences being non-productive.

Sequences SGHDT (CDR1) and YYEEEE (CDR2) are obtained from the germline V gene. Clipping removes 4 bases from V and 5 bases from J, with 12 as the unmatched junction base count. The CDR3 runs 16 amino acids, cysteine and phenylalanine included. The DNA shown is the 48-base CDR3, in frame from base 1. The cohort was made up of around 720 healthy bone marrow donors. At the time of sampling, every cohort member was nominally healthy, though immune exposures that went unrecorded were likely present. The donor tested CMV seronegative and was one of the 352 seronegative cohort members. A peripheral blood sample was provided by each donor, and peripheral blood mononuclear cells were used for TCR beta sequencing. Genomic DNA extraction from the blood cell samples was performed with the Qiagen DNeasy Blood Extraction Kit. Notes on this clone: It has no known antigen specificity. Within one base of it there is no much larger clone, and no base qualities were kept.

Library preparation used the immunoSEQ multiplex PCR assay. The multiplex PCR relied on a mix of 60 forward primers for TCR Vbeta segments and 13 reverse primers for TCR Jbeta segments. A multiplex PCR assay on genomic DNA amplified the CDR3 region of rearranged TCR beta genes. The amplified TCR beta libraries were sequenced on the Illumina HiSeq System as 87-base-pair reads. Processing in the source paper ran as follows. A later analysis counted approximately 84 million unique TCR beta chains across the 690 or so repertoires, and 9 million to 14 million of these chains were shared by at least two donors. A nearest-neighbor algorithm error-corrected the raw reads and collapsed the reads into unique sequences, merging closely related sequences to remove PCR and sequencing errors. CDR3 sequences were aligned to IMGT reference sequences to assign V, D and J gene segments. For a sequence to be retained, a match of at least six nucleotides to both a V gene segment and a J gene segment was required. Rearrangements were called productive when the CDR3 lacked stop codons and stayed in frame with V and J; all others were non-productive. Following IMGT convention, CDR3 was defined as the stretch from the second conserved V-encoded cysteine up to the conserved J-encoded phenylalanine. The earlier analysis of about 620 of the donors excluded sequences that lacked an unambiguous match to a single V gene segment. An earlier analysis of 500 to 700 of the donors classified V segments as functional when productive rearrangements were above 56.7% and as segregating when the standard deviation between donors was above 5%. A statistical classification framework was built to diagnose cytomegalovirus status from the catalog of TCR beta chain sequences. In a later analysis, TCR nucleotide sequences were compared against IMGT/GENE-DB human TR gene sequences so that V and J genes could be assigned. Using the TCRdist pipeline, a later analysis assigned CDR3 sequences along with most-parsimonious VDJ recombination scenarios. In a later analysis, each TCR beta chain was defined by its CDR3 amino acid sequence together with its V-gene family, and reads lacking a unique V-gene family were excluded. A later analysis removed 550 to 700 highly shared, low-generation-probability nucleotide sequences to deal with suspected cross-contamination and a sequencing artifact. For each public chain, a later analysis derived a clonal expansion index from normalized ranks of inferred template counts within each repertoire. In a later analysis, generation probabilities were computed with a VDJ recombination model fitted to out-of-frame rearrangements, and the resulting probabilities were checked against IGoR. In a later analysis, TCR-TCR, TCR-HLA and TCR-CMV co-occurrence was scored with hypergeometric tests, and a repertoire-size bias correction was applied to TCR pairs. To estimate false discovery rates, a later analysis permuted the HLA or CMV assignments 20 times. In a later analysis, co-occurring TCRs were grouped with DBSCAN, and TCRdist sequence similarity was added when clustering was performed within HLA-allele-positive subsets. For co-occurrence clustering, repertoires with fewer than 30,000 or more than 120,000 public chains were excluded, along with five repertoires with anomalous nucleotide sharing. In its TCRdb copy, this immuneACCESS table keeps in-frame sequences only and misses some clones. Where compared with another copy, unresolved V genes explain less than half of these, and the others have no known cause. V and J calls and clone size are given by that table; D and trimming were obtained from the DNA. For this sample there are hundreds of thousands of clones; approximately 90% appear just once. The ten largest clones represent about 2.3% of the sample.

Overall study outcomes, separate from this receptor: An earlier analysis of around 500 of the donors showed that most TCR beta V segments appeared in productive rearrangements either about 87% or about 30% of the time, which broadly matched IMGT annotations. Only TCR beta chains were sequenced in this cohort, and the absence of alpha or paired-chain data limited detectable features. A later analysis associated 15,000 or so TCR beta sequences with specific HLA alleles at a false discovery rate of 0.05. Strong co-occurrence of HLA alleles, especially DR and DQ, made assigning TCR associations to individual alleles difficult. Most TCR sequences were seen in very few donors, while some public TCRs were found in many individuals. The only immune exposure information available for the cohort was CMV serostatus. Correlated functional status among segregating V segments might be attributable to linkage disequilibrium, but an unknown experimental factor could not be ruled out. The authors suggested that the approach could potentially be generalized to other disease states and immunological phenotypes. A further reported finding was that TCR beta sequences accurately predicted the HLA-A and HLA-B alleles for most subjects in the first cohort. According to a later genetic analysis, donors in an Asian-associated ancestry cluster had fewer N-insertions in productive TCRs than the roughly 670-donor mean. The presence/absence analyses assumed that sequencing depth was roughly uniform across donors, and that assumption may not be true. Approximately 16 rarely observed V segments, including chromosome 9 orphons, were excluded from the earlier analysis of almost 600 of the donors because counts were too low. According to a later analysis, parvovirus B19, influenza, CMV and Epstein-Barr virus appeared linked to several top co-occurrence clusters. Cytomegalovirus status was reported to be diagnosed by the classifier with high specificity and sensitivity in both the original and validation cohorts. In a later analysis, HLA-associated TCR beta chains showed more clonal expansion and lower generation probabilities than non-associated chains that were equally common. A cluster of highly shared sequence variants was judged likely to represent a technical artifact of the sequencing pipeline. The 87-base-pair reads could not distinguish some IMGT-functional V segments, including TRBV6-2 and TRBV6-3, so those segments were excluded. Because some donors lacked HLA typing at each locus, the association tests relied only on the typed subset. In a later analysis, the rate of TCR association differed among HLA loci, with DRB1 alleles having the most associated TCRs and HLA-C alleles having the fewest. According to a later analysis, most CMV-associated TCR beta chains appeared to be HLA-restricted, and the HLA associations seemed to be driven largely by CMV exposure. In a later genetic analysis, a missense DCLRE1C variant was associated with V-gene and J-gene trimming of TCR beta chains, and the association was replicated in an independent cohort. A total of 164 TCR beta chains were listed by the study as associated with cytomegalovirus. In vitro tests confirmed that a few of the cytomegalovirus-associated TCR beta chains recognize cytomegalovirus antigens.

The specimen was PBMCs. The receptor was isolated from a woman aged 18-29 years in good health and CMV-seronegative. The V and J segments used are TRBV5-6 and TRBJ1-5; TRBD1 fits 7 bases in the junction. The DNA sequence is given as TGTGCCAGCAGCCGAGGTACTGACAGGGTTGATCAGCCCCAGCATTTT. Translated, this gives CASSRGTDRVDQPQHF.